Listed below are T cell receptor beta chains from one sample, sequenced in a study of shared T cell receptors in the human thymus. TCRdb's table, derived via immunoSEQ multiplex PCR, lists solely in-frame clones and lacks some. The sample contains hundreds of thousands of clones, around 87% of which appear only once. This sample was also put to use in a study of human thymus T cells.

Sample: thymocytes. These receptors were obtained from a boy under two years old with a congenital heart defect. Both conserved end residues are trimmed from each CDR3.

TRBJ2-1,TRBV6-6,ASSATSGRPHNEQF
TRBJ2-1,TRBV4-3,ASSESGASGIHNEQF
TRBJ2-7,TRBV2,ASRDRANEQY
TRBJ2-6,TRBV27,ASSLVWGQGTGANVLT
TRBJ1-2,TRBV28,ASSPTGNYGYT
TRBJ1-2,TRBV7-8,ASSFDKDYGYT
TRBJ2-7,TRBV10-3,AISLGTTPYEQY
TRBJ1-6,TRBV11-2,ASSLRYRGIDSPLH
TRBJ2-1,TRBV7-9,ASSRERERSYNEQF
TRBJ1-1,TRBV28,ASSNPTGLTNTEAF
TRBJ2-5,TRBV18,ASSPKRYQETQY
TRBJ1-5,TRBV4-1,ASSQSGRRGGDQPQH
TRBJ2-5,TRBV18,ASSPLAGATKGETQY
TRBJ2-7,TRBV29-1,SVDSPSGRYEQY
TRBJ1-5,TRBV27,ASGPDRAPGGNQPQH
TRBJ2-7,TRBV27,ASSSSPPRGLNYEQY
TRBJ2-7,TRBV5-1,ASSSPGGIYEQY
TRBJ2-3,TRBV5-1,ASSLERGAEGDTQY
TRBJ2-3,TRBV6-1,ASSLDRSSTDTQY
TRBJ2-5,TRBV5-6,ASSPKGETQY
TRBJ2-2,TRBV6-1,ASSEDRENTGELF
TRBJ1-2,TRBV9,ASSSRTGSLNGYT
TRBJ1-3,TRBV5-1,ASSSRDTKDTIY
TRBJ1-4,TRBV7-8,ASSSGLEGGEKLF
TRBJ1-6,TRBV4-1,ASSRAVQRDSPLH
TRBJ1-1,TRBV19,ASSTSDRAKAF
TRBJ2-2,TRBV5-1,ASSLDNSGSFGTGELF
TRBJ1-4,TRBV27,ASSYRVNEKLF
TRBJ2-7,TRBV11-2,ASSSHPGLAVEQY
TRBJ2-7,TRBV5-6,ASSLVISGSSYEQY
TRBJ2-3,TRBV29-1,SVVGQNTDTQY
TRBJ1-5,TRBV15,ATSRGGRTRETVGGGQPQH
TRBJ2-7,TRBV28,ASSLGTSGGPLSYEQY
TRBJ2-1,TRBV2,ASSEGWEPYNEQF
TRBJ2-1,TRBV6-5,ASRLAGGHEQF
TRBJ1-6,TRBV14,ASSQTGVHSPLH
TRBJ2-1,TRBV28,ASSPSPAGYNEQF
TRBJ1-1,TRBV15,ATSLGRQGVFRNTEAF
TRBJ1-5,TRBV4-1,ASSQGSDRDNQPQH
TRBJ2-7,TRBV4-3,ASSQGRTGLYEQY
TRBJ2-3,TRBV5-4,ASSLAPQHMGLAGTDTQY
TRBJ2-3,TRBV12-5,ASGLVQGGLAGRSLGTDTQY
TRBJ2-2,TRBV4-3,ASSPVPRGNTGELF
TRBJ2-7,TRBV20-1,SARGHYEQY
TRBJ2-3,TRBV14,ASKAGGTDTQY
TRBJ2-1,TRBV2,ATRVAGLSYNEQF
TRBJ2-7,TRBV25-1,ASSATDRTNSYEQY
TRBJ1-1,TRBV6-1,ASSSTGEAF
TRBJ1-5,TRBV27,ASSLEGTGHSNQPQH
TRBJ2-1,TRBV2,ASSGSGSDSYNEQF
TRBJ1-3,TRBV15,ATKDRVDGNTIY
TRBJ2-3,TRBV5-6,ASSLVYRTGGTDTQY
TRBJ2-1,TRBV4-1,ASSQAGGGSYNEQF
TRBJ2-7,TRBV5-8,ASSPGLAGVGYEQY
TRBJ2-5,TRBV28,ASRYSGHEVGETQY
TRBJ2-1,TRBV27,ASSLSGQRLYNEQF
TRBJ2-3,TRBV4-1,ASSQTPGTSGRGSTDTQY